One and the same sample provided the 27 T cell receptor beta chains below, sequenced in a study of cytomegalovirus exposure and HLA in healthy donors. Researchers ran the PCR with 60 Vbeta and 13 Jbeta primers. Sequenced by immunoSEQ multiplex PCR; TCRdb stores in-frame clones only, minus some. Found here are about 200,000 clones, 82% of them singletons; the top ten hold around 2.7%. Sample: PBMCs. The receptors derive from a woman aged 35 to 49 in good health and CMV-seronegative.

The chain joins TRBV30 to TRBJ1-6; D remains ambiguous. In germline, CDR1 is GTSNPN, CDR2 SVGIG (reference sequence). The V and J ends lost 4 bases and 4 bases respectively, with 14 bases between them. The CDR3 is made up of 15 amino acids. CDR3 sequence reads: CAWTLRGRYNSPLHF. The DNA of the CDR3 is TGTGCCTGGACTCTTCGTGGCAGATATAATTCACCCCTCCACTTT.

CDR3 region: CASSFTGTGGTEAFF. CDR3 coding DNA: TGTGCCAGCAGTTTCACCGGGACAGGGGGCACTGAAGCTTTCTTT. This chain connects TRBV6-6 to TRBJ1-1; TRBD1 matches 11 bases. The CDR3 has 15 amino acids. CDR1 is MNHNY, CDR2 SVGAGI, per germline (reference sequence). J was trimmed by 4 bases and V by 4 bases; bases with no gene match: 5.

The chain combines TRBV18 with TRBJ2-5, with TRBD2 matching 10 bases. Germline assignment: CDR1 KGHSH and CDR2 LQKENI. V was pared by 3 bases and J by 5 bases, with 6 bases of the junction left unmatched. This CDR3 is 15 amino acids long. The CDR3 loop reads CASSPAVAGGETQYF. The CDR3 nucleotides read TGTGCCAGCTCACCGGCGGTAGCGGGAGGTGAGACCCAGTACTTC.

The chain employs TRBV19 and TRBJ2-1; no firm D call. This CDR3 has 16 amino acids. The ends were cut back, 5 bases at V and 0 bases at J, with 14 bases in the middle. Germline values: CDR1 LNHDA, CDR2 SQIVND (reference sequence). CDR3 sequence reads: CASSVRSTGSYNEQFF. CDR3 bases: TGTGCCAGTAGTGTCCGTAGCACGGGCTCCTACAATGAGCAGTTCTTC.

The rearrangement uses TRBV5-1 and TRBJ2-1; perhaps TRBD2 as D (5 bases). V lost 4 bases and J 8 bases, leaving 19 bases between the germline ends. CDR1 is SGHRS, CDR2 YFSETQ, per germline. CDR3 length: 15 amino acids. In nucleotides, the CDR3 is TGCGCCAGCAGCGTTGGGAACCGGGATAGCTATGAGCAGTTCTTC. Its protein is CASSVGNRDSYEQFF.

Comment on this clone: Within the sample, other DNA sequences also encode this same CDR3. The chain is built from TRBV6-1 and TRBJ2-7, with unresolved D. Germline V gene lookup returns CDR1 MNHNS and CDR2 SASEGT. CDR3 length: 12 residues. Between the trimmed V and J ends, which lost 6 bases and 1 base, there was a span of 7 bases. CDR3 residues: CASSPRSYEQYF. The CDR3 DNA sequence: TGTGCCAGCAGCCCTAGATCCTACGAGCAGTACTTC.

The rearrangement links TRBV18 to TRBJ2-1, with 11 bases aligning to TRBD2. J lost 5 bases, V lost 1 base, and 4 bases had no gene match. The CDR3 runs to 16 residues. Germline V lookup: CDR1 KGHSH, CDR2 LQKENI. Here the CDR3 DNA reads TGTGCCAGCTCACCACTTGGGACTAGCGGAAACAATGAGCAGTTCTTC. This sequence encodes CASSPLGTSGNNEQFF. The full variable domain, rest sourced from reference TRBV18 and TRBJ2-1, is NAGVMQNPRHLVRRRGQEARLRCSPMKGHSHVYWYRQLPEEGLKFMVYLQKENIIDESGMPKERFSAEFPKEGPSILRIQQVVRGDSAAYFCASSPLGTSGNNEQFFGPGTRLTVL.

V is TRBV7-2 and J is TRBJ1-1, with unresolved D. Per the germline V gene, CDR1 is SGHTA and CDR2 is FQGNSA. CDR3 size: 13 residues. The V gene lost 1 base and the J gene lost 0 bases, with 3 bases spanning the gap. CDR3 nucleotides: TGTGCCAGCAGCTTAGTCGTGAACACTGAAGCTTTCTTT. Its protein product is CASSLVVNTEAFF.

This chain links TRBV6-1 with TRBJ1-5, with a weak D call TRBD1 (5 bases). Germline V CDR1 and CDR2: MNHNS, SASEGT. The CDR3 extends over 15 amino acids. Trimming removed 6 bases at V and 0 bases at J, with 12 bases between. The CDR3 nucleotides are TGTGCCAGCAGCGGACAACCATATAGCAATCAGCCCCAGCATTTT. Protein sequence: CASSGQPYSNQPQHF.

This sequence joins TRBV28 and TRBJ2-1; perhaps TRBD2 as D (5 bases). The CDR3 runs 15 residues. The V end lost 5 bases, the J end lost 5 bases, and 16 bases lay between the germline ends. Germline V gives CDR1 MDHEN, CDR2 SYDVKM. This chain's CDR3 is CASSGPYGSNNEQFF. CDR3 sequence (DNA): TGTGCCAGCAGTGGTCCTTATGGGAGTAACAATGAGCAGTTCTTC.

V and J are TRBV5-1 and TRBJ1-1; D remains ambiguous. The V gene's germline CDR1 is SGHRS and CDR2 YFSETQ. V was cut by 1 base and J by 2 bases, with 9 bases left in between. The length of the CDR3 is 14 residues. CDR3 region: CASSLTVSNTEAFF. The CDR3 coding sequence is TGCGCCAGCAGCTTGACAGTTTCCAACACTGAAGCTTTCTTT.

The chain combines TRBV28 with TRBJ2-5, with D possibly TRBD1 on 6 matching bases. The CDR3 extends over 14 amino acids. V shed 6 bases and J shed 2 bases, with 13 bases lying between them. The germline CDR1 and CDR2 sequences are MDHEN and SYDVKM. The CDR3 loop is CASSFYRVQETQYF. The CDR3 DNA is TGTGCCAGCAGCTTCTACAGGGTGCAAGAGACCCAGTACTTC.

The CDR3 nucleotides are TGTGCCAGCACCACGACAGGGCCTAGCAATCAGCCCCAGCATTTT. This gives the protein CASTTTGPSNQPQHF. The chain carries TRBV28 and TRBJ1-5; 7 nucleotides line up with TRBD1. The CDR3 runs to 15 residues. The junction had 6 bases not matched to a gene; V was cut back by 7 bases and J by 0 bases. Per the germline V gene, CDR1 is MDHEN and CDR2 is SYDVKM.

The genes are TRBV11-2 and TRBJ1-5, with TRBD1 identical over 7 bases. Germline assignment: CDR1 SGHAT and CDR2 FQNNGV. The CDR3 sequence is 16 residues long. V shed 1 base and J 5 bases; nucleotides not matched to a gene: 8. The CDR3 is CASSLGGTASDQPQHF. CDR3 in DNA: TGTGCCAGCAGCTTAGGGGGGACAGCCTCAGATCAGCCCCAGCATTTT.

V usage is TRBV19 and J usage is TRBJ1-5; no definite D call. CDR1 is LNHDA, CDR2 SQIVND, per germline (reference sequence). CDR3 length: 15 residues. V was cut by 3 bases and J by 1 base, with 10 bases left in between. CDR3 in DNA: TGTGCCAGTAGTATTTTTGCAGCGAGCAATCAGCCCCAGCATTTT. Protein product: CASSIFAASNQPQHF. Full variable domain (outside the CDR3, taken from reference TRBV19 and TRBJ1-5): DGGITQSPKYLFRKEGQNVTLSCEQNLNHDAMYWYRQDPGQGLRLIYYSQIVNDFQKGDIAEGYSVSREKKESFPLTVTSAQKNPTAFYLCASSIFAASNQPQHFGDGTRLSIL.

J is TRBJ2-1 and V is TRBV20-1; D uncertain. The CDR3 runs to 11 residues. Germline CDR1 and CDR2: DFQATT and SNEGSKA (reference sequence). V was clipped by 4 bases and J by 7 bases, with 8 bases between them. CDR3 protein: CSATGANEQFF. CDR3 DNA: TGCAGTGCTACAGGCGCAAATGAGCAGTTCTTC.

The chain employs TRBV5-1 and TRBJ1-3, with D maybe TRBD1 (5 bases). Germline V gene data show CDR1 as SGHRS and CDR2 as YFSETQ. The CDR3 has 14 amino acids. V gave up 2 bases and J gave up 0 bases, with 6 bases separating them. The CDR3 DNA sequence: TGCGCCAGCAGCTTACAGGACTCTGGAAACACCATATATTTT. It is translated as CASSLQDSGNTIYF. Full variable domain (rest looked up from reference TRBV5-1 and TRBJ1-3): KAGVTQTPRYLIKTRGQQVTLSCSPISGHRSVSWYQQTPGQGLQFLFEYFSETQRNKGNFPGRFSGRQFSNSRSEMNVSTLELGDSALYLCASSLQDSGNTIYFGEGSWLTVV.

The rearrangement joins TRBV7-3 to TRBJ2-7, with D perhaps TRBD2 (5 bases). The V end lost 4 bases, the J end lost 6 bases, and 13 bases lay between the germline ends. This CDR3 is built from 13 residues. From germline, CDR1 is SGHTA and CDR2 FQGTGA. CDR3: CASSSTGSLEQYF. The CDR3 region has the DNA TGTGCCAGCAGCTCGACGGGGTCTCTCGAGCAGTACTTC.

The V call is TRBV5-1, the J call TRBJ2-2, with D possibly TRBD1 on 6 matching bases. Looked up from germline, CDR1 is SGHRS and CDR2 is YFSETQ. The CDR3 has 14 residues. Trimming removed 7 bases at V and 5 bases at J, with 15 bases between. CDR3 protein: CASEQGSGTGELFF. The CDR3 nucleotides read TGCGCCAGCGAACAGGGTTCTGGTACCGGGGAGCTGTTTTTT.

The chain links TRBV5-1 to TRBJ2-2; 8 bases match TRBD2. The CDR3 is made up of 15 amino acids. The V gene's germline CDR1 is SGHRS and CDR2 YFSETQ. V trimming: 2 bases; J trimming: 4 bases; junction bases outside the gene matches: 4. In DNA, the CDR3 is TGCGCCAGCAGCTTAACTAGCGGACTCACCGGGGAGCTGTTTTTT. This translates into CASSLTSGLTGELFF.

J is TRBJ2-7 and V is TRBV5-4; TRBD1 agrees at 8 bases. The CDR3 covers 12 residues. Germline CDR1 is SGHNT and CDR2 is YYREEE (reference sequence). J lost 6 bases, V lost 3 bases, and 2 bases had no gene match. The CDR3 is CASSYGTGEQYF. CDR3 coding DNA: TGTGCCAGCAGCTACGGGACAGGCGAGCAGTACTTC.

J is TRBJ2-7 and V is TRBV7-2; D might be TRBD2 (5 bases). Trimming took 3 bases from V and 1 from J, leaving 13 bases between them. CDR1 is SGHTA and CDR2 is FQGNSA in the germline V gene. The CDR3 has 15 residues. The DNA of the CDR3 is TGTGCCAGCAGCTTCGGACGGGAAATATCCTACGAGCAGTACTTC. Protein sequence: CASSFGREISYEQYF.

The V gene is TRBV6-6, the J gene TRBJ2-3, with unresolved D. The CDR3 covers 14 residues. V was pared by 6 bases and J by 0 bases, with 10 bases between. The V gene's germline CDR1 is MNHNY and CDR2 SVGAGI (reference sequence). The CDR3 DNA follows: TGTGCCAGCAGCCGAGGATACAGCACAGATACGCAGTATTTT. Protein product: CASSRGYSTDTQYF.

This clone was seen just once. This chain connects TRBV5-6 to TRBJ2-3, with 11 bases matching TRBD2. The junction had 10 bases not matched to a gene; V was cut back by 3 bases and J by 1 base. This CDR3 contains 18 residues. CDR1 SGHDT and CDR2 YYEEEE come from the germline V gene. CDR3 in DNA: TGTGCCAGCAGCTCGACGACAGGACTAGCGGGCCGCACAGATACGCAGTATTTT. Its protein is CASSSTTGLAGRTDTQYF. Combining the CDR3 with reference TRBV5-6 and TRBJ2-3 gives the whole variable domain DAGVTQSPTHLIKTRGQQVTLRCSPKSGHDTVSWYQQALGQGPQFIFQYYEEEERQRGNFPDRFSGHQFPNYSSELNVNALLLGDSALYLCASSSTTGLAGRTDTQYFGPGTRLTVL.

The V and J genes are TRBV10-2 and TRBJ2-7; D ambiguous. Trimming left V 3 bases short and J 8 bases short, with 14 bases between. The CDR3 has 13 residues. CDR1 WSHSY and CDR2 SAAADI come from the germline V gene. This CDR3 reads CASSDGSVLQQYF. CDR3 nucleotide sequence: TGCGCCAGCAGTGACGGGTCGGTCCTCCAGCAGTACTTC.

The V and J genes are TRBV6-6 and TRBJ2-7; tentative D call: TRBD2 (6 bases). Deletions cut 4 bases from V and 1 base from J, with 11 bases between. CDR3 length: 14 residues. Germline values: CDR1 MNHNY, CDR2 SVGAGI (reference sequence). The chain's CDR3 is CASSSGGVSYEQYF. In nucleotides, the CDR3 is TGTGCCAGCAGTTCCGGAGGGGTGTCCTACGAGCAGTACTTC.

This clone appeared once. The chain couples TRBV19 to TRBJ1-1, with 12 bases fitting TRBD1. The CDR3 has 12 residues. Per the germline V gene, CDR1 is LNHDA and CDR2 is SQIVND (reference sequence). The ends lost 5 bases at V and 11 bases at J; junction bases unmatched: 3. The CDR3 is CASSQGQGAAFF. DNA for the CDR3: TGTGCCAGTAGTCAGGGACAGGGGGCGGCTTTCTTT. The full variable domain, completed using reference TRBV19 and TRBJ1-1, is DGGITQSPKYLFRKEGQNVTLSCEQNLNHDAMYWYRQDPGQGLRLIYYSQIVNDFQKGDIAEGYSVSREKKESFPLTVTSAQKNPTAFYLCASSQGQGAAFFGQGTRLTVV.